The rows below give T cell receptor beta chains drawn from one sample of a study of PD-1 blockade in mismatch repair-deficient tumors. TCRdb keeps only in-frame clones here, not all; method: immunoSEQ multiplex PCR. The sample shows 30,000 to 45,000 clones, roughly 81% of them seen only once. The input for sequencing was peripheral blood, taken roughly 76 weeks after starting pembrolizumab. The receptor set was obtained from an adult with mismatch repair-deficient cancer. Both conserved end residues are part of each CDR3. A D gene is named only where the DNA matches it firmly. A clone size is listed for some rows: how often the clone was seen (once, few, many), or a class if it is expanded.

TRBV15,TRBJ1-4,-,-,CATSRGDEGGNEKLFF,TGTGCCACCAGCAGAGGGGATGAGGGAGGTAATGAAAAACTGTTTTTT
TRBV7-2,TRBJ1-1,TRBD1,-,CASSRDSMNTEAFF,TGTGCCAGCAGCCGGGACAGCATGAACACTGAAGCTTTCTTT
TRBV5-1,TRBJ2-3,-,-,CASSLVQRTDTQYF,TGCGCCAGCAGCTTGGTACAGCGCACAGATACGCAGTATTTT
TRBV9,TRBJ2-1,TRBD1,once,CASSPGQGVVNEQFF,TGTGCCAGCAGCCCCGGACAGGGGGTTGTGAATGAGCAGTTCTTC
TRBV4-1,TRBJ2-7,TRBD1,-,CASRYSGGYEQYF,TGCGCCAGCAGATATTCAGGGGGCTACGAGCAGTACTTC
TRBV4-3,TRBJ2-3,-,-,CASSQDGILTGDTQYF,TGCGCCAGCAGCCAAGATGGGATCCTGACGGGAGATACGCAGTATTTT
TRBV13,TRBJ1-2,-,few,CASSLGSGGYTF,TGTGCCAGCAGCTTAGGTTCCGGGGGCTACACCTTC
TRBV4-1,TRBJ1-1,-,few,CASSHIDRRSEAFF,TGCGCCAGCAGCCATATAGACAGAAGAAGTGAAGCTTTCTTT
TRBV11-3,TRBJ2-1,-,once,CASSKTGFSYNEQFF,TGTGCCAGCAGTAAAACAGGGTTTTCCTACAATGAGCAGTTCTTC
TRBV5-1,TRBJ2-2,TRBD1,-,CASSLVRQGGPSNTGELFF,TGCGCCAGCAGCTTGGTGCGACAGGGTGGCCCTTCGAACACCGGGGAGCTGTTTTTT
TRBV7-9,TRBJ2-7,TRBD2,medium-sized,CASSLGLAGTYEQYF,TGTGCCAGCAGCTTAGGACTAGCGGGAACCTACGAGCAGTACTTC
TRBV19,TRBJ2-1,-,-,CASSIPGLAGNEQFF,TGTGCCAGTAGTATACCCGGTCTCGCCGGCAATGAGCAGTTCTTC
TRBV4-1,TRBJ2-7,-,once,CASSHIRDFSYEQYF,TGCGCCAGCAGCCACATCCGGGACTTTTCCTACGAGCAGTACTTC
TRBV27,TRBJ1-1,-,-,CASSLEFHTEAFF,TGTGCCAGCAGTTTGGAGTTCCACACTGAAGCTTTCTTT
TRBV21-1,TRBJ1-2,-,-,CASSKEVKETESSNVNYGYTF,TGTGCCAGCAGCAAAGAGGTGAAGGAGACAGAGTCGAGCAACGTTAACTATGGCTACACCTTC
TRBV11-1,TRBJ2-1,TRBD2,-,CASSLAGGYEQFF,TGTGCCAGCAGCTTAGCGGGAGGGTACGAGCAGTTCTTC
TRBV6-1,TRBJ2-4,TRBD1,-,CASQGTGTGKNIQYF,TGTGCCAGTCAGGGGACCGGGACAGGAAAAAACATTCAGTACTTC
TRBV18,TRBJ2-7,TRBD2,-,CASSPPTSGSYEQYF,TGTGCCAGCTCACCACCCACTAGCGGGAGCTACGAGCAGTACTTC
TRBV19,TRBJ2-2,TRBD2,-,CASTSSGRNTGELFF,TGTGCCAGTACGAGTAGCGGGAGAAACACCGGGGAGCTGTTTTTT
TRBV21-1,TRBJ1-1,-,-,CASSGVGTEAFF,TGTGCCAGCAGCGGGGTAGGCACTGAAGCTTTCTTT
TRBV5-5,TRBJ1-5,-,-,CASSLKGLDQPQHF,TGTGCCAGCAGCTTGAAGGGGTTAGATCAGCCCCAGCATTTT
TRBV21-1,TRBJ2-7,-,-,CASSPVVGQGYEQYF,TGTGCCAGCAGCCCCGTAGTGGGACAGGGCTACGAGCAGTACTTC
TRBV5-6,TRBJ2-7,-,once,CASSPGPELYEQYF,TGTGCCAGCAGCCCGGGCCCAGAACTCTACGAGCAGTACTTC
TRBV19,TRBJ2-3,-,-,CASSGRTDTQYF,TGTGCCAGTAGCGGGCGCACAGATACGCAGTATTTT
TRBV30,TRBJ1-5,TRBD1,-,CAFSGGSNQPQHF,TGTGCCTTCTCAGGGGGCAGCAATCAGCCCCAGCATTTT
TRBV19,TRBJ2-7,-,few,CASSIRVNYEQYF,TGTGCCAGTAGTATTAGGGTCAACTACGAGCAGTACTTC
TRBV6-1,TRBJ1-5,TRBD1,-,CASIDRGTNQPQHF,TGTGCCAGTATTGACAGGGGAACCAATCAGCCCCAGCATTTT
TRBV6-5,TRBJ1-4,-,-,CASRRRPNEKLFF,TGTGCCAGCAGGCGTAGGCCGAATGAAAAACTGTTTTTT
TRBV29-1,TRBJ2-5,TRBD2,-,CSLCRAGGKTQYF,TGCTCCCTATGTCGAGCGGGAGGCAAGACCCAGTACTTC
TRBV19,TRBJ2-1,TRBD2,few,CASISGRTDSSYNEQFF,TGTGCCAGTATCAGCGGGAGGACCGATAGCTCCTACAATGAGCAGTTCTTC
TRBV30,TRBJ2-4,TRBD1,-,CAWSRGQGENIQYF,TGTGCCTGGAGTCGAGGACAGGGTGAAAACATTCAGTACTTC
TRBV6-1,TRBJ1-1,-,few,CASRTGKMNTEAFF,TGTGCCAGCAGGACAGGCAAAATGAACACTGAAGCTTTCTTT
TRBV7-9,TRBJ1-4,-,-,CASSPGFSDEKLFF,TGTGCCAGCAGCCCAGGGTTTTCGGATGAAAAACTGTTTTTT
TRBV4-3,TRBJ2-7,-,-,CASSQGRGEEQYF,TGCGCCAGCAGCCAAGGGCGGGGCGAAGAGCAGTACTTC
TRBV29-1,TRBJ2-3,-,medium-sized,CSVELVSGGTDTQYF,TGCAGCGTTGAGCTAGTGTCGGGAGGCACAGATACGCAGTATTTT
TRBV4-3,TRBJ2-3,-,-,CASSPEEGADTQYF,TGCGCCAGCAGCCCCGAGGAGGGCGCAGATACGCAGTATTTT
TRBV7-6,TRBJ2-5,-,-,CASSWTGAGGETQYF,TGTGCCAGCAGCTGGACCGGGGCCGGGGGAGAGACCCAGTACTTC
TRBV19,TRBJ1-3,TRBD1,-,CASSARTGAGNTIYF,TGTGCCAGTAGTGCTCGGACAGGGGCTGGAAACACCATATATTTT
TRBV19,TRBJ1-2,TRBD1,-,CASSLRTGNVITYGYTF,TGTGCCAGTAGTCTCCGGACAGGGAATGTAATTACCTATGGCTACACCTTC
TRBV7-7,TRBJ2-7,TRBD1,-,CASSPSLGQGHEQYF,TGTGCTAGCAGCCCCTCGTTGGGACAGGGCCACGAGCAGTACTTC
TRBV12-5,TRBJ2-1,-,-,CASGSGYNEQFF,TGTGCTAGTGGCTCGGGATACAATGAGCAGTTCTTC
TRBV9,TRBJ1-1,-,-,CASSVDGSAEAFF,TGTGCCAGCAGCGTAGATGGTAGCGCTGAAGCTTTCTTT
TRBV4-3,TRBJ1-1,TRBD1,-,CASSQGGQGSTEAFF,TGCGCCAGCAGCCAAGGGGGACAGGGGAGCACTGAAGCTTTCTTT
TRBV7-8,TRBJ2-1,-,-,CASSTSYNEQFF,TGTGCCAGTTCGACTAGCTACAATGAGCAGTTCTTC
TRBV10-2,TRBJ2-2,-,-,CASGEPDTGELFF,TGCGCCAGCGGGGAGCCCGACACCGGGGAGCTGTTTTTT
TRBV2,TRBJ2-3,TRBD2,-,CASSPSGRDSDTQYF,TGTGCCAGCAGTCCTAGCGGGAGGGACTCGGATACGCAGTATTTT
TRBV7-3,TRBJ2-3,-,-,CASSLGIADTQYF,TGTGCCAGCAGCTTAGGGATTGCAGATACGCAGTATTTT
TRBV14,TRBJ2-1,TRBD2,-,CASSPRLAGEQFF,TGTGCCAGCAGCCCCAGACTAGCGGGGGAGCAGTTCTTC
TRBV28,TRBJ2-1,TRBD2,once,CASSLLRLAGGSNEQFF,TGTGCCAGCAGTTTACTCCGGCTAGCGGGAGGCTCCAATGAGCAGTTCTTC
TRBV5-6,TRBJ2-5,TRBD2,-,CASSLGTSGKETQYF,TGTGCCAGCAGCTTGGGAACTAGCGGGAAAGAGACCCAGTACTTC
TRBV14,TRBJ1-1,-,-,CASSLQEGTEAFF,TGTGCCAGCAGCCTACAGGAGGGGACTGAAGCTTTCTTT
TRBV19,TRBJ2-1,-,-,CASSSIQRNEQFF,TGTGCCAGTAGTTCGATACAAAGGAATGAGCAGTTCTTC
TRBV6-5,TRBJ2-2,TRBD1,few,CASRNDRVATGELFF,TGTGCCAGCAGGAACGACAGGGTGGCCACCGGGGAGCTGTTTTTT
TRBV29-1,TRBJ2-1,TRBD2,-,CSVRLAVYNEQFF,TGCAGCGTTCGACTAGCGGTCTACAATGAGCAGTTCTTC